These 27 T cell receptor beta chains share one sample of origin, sequenced in a study of metastatic and nonmetastatic thyroid tumors (dated by TCRdb to 2018 to 2021). The library was generated by PCR. Sequencing was carried out with an Illumina HiSeq 4000. The public reads were run again by TCRdb, first through fastp at Q25 and then through MiXCR, and only productive beta chains were kept. Recorded for this sample are about 25,000 clones; about 13% of them occurred a single time. The top ten hold more than 15% of the sample. No treatment had been received by any patient before thyroid surgery. The sample consisted of blood. Receptor source: a female donor with papillary thyroid cancer or a benign thyroid nodule (not recorded which). Some clones in this sample may be carry-over from other donors' samples.

At least ten counts were recorded for this clone. The chain carries TRBV9 and TRBJ2-7; D not resolved. Trimming stripped 7 bases from V and 4 bases from J, with 9 bases between. The germline V gene encodes CDR1 SGDLS and CDR2 YYNGEE. This CDR3 spans 11 amino acids. The CDR3, as DNA: TGTGCCAGCCAAAGAGCATACGAGCAGTACTTC. Encoded protein: CASQRAYEQYF.

By sample share, this clone is medium-sized. V and J are TRBV12-3 or TRBV12-4 and TRBJ2-7; no definite D call. Between the trimmed V and J ends, which lost 7 bases and 0 bases, there was a span of 10 bases. The CDR3 consists of 13 residues. The CDR3 nucleotides are TGTGCCAGCACCGAAACTGGCTCCTACGAGCAGTACTTC. Its translation is CASTETGSYEQYF.

This clone was counted ten times or more. The CDR3 region is CASRTGNYGYTF. DNA for the CDR3: TGTGCCAGCAGAACAGGGAACTATGGCTACACCTTC. The chain links TRBV2 to TRBJ1-2; tentative D call: TRBD1 (6 bases). The germline gives CDR1 SNHLY, CDR2 FYNNEI. The V and J ends lost 6 bases and 2 bases respectively, with 7 bases between them. The CDR3 contains 12 residues.

The sample holds many counts of this clone. The rearrangement uses TRBV6-1 and TRBJ1-1; D unclear. Trimming pared 6 bases from V and 3 bases from J, leaving 8 bases between. The CDR3 consists of 12 residues. Germline V gives CDR1 MNHNS, CDR2 SASEGT. In DNA, the CDR3 is TGTGCCAGCAGGCCAGGACACACTGAAGCTTTCTTT. Translating it yields CASRPGHTEAFF.

This clone was recorded many times. The chain carries TRBV27 and TRBJ2-6; D is ambiguous. Germline loops: CDR1 MNHEY, CDR2 SMNVEV (reference sequence). V gave up 2 bases and J gave up 0 bases, with 8 bases separating them. The CDR3 totals 16 residues. CDR3 nucleotide sequence: TGTGCCAGCAGTTTAGGGGTTCCCTCTGGGGCCAACGTCCTGACTTTC. Translation gives CASSLGVPSGANVLTF. The whole variable domain, remainder taken from reference TRBV27 and TRBJ2-6, is EAQVTQNPRYLITVTGKKLTVTCSQNMNHEYMSWYRQDPGLGLRQIYYSMNVEVTDKGDVPEGYKVSRKEKRNFPLILESPSPNQTSLYFCASSLGVPSGANVLTFGAGSRLTVL.

This clone was recorded many times. The chain joins TRBV5-1 to TRBJ1-2; the match to TRBD1 covers 8 bases. This CDR3 is built from 14 residues. The trim removed 0 bases at V and 5 bases at J, leaving 3 bases unmatched. The germline gives CDR1 SGHRS, CDR2 YFSETQ. CDR3 amino acids: CASSLVGTGYGYTF. Here the CDR3 DNA reads TGCGCCAGCAGCTTGGTCGGGACAGGTTATGGCTACACCTTC.

The chain combines TRBV2 with TRBJ2-5; D is ambiguous. The CDR3 has 11 residues. Per germline, CDR1 SNHLY and CDR2 FYNNEI. V was trimmed by 6 bases and J by 8 bases, leaving 10 bases between them. The chain's CDR3 is CASRLQYTQYF. In DNA, the CDR3 is TGTGCCAGCAGACTCCAATATACCCAGTACTTC.

This clone came up many times. This chain connects TRBV6-1 to TRBJ2-7; TRBD1 matches 8 bases. This CDR3 region has 16 residues. V shed 5 bases, J shed 1 base, and the junction held 10 bases outside the gene matches. Germline CDR1 reads MNHNS; CDR2 reads SASEGT. CDR3 coding DNA: TGTGCCAGCAGTAACTTTCTCCGGGACAGGTCCTACGAGCAGTACTTC. Its protein is CASSNFLRDRSYEQYF.

This clone was counted ten times or more. The chain carries TRBV30 and TRBJ2-7, with 7 bases that match TRBD1. CDR3 length equals 14 residues. Germline CDR1 is GTSNPN and CDR2 is SVGIG (reference sequence). After removal of 1 base from V and 2 bases from J, the junction contained 5 bases not matched to a gene. The CDR3 here is CAWSGQGTPYEQYF. CDR3 nucleotides: TGTGCCTGGAGTGGACAGGGAACCCCCTACGAGCAGTACTTC.

A single count supports this clone. This chain uses TRBV7-3 with TRBJ2-3; weak D call: TRBD2 (6 bases). Germline CDR1 and CDR2: SGHTA and FQGTGA. Trimming removed 9 bases from V and 2 bases from J, with 18 bases in between. The CDR3 has 15 residues. This chain's CDR3 is CASSVPGGTTDTQYF. The CDR3 DNA follows: TGTGCCAGTAGCGTCCCCGGGGGAACCACAGATACGCAGTATTTT.

There are many counts of this clone. The rearrangement uses TRBV20-1 and TRBJ2-1, with D possibly being TRBD2 (6 bases). Trimming cost V 0 bases and J 0 bases, with 15 bases left between them. Germline V gene data show CDR1 as DFQATT and CDR2 as SNEGSKA (reference sequence). There are 17 residues in the CDR3. CDR3 in amino acids: CSARDLRARGSYNEQFF. The CDR3 DNA sequence: TGCAGTGCTAGAGATCTCCGGGCGCGGGGCTCCTACAATGAGCAGTTCTTC.

This clone came up many times. V is TRBV11-2 and J is TRBJ2-3; 8 nucleotides align to TRBD2. The junction had 6 bases not matched to a gene; V was cut back by 4 bases and J by 6 bases. Germline CDR1 and CDR2: SGHAT and FQNNGV. This CDR3 region has 14 residues. Written as DNA, the CDR3 is TGTGCCAGCAGCTCCGGGGGGGCAGGGGATACGCAGTATTTT. Translating it yields CASSSGGAGDTQYF.

The sample holds many counts of this clone. J is TRBJ2-1 and V is TRBV15; D unclear. Deletions cut 0 bases from V and 0 bases from J, with 6 bases between. The germline V gene encodes CDR1 LNHNV and CDR2 YYDKDF (reference sequence). This CDR3 has 15 residues. Written as DNA, the CDR3 is TGTGCCACCAGCAGAGATCCAAGCTCCTACAATGAGCAGTTCTTC. It codes for CATSRDPSSYNEQFF. Variable domain in full (rest from reference TRBV15 and TRBJ2-1): DAMVIQNPRYQVTQFGKPVTLSCSQTLNHNVMYWYQQKSSQAPKLLFHYYDKDFNNEADTPDNFQSRRPNTSFCFLDIRSPGLGDTAMYLCATSRDPSSYNEQFFGPGTRLTVL.

The chain carries TRBV20-1 and TRBJ1-2; the D is unclear. V was pared by 4 bases and J by 6 bases, with 15 bases between. This CDR3 comprises 13 residues. Per the germline V gene, CDR1 is DFQATT and CDR2 is SNEGSKA (reference sequence). In nucleotides, the CDR3 is TGCAGTGCTAAGGAGGGCCCGGCGGATGGCTACACCTTC. Its translation: CSAKEGPADGYTF.

This clone has ten or more counts. CDR3 amino acids: CASSLAGGQDTQYF. In DNA, the CDR3 is TGTGCCAGCAGCTTAGCGGGAGGGCAGGATACGCAGTATTTT. V and J are TRBV5-4 and TRBJ2-3; 10 bases are a match to TRBD2. The CDR3 spans 14 residues. Trimming removed 2 bases from V and 6 bases from J; junction bases left unmatched: 3. Germline V lookup: CDR1 SGHNT, CDR2 YYREEE (reference sequence).

This clone was counted at least ten times. The CDR3 here is CASSLNSGHSIGGELFF. The CDR3 DNA sequence: TGTGCCAGCAGCTTAAACTCGGGACATTCTATCGGCGGGGAGCTGTTTTTT. The chain links TRBV7-7 to TRBJ2-2; D may be TRBD1 (6 bases). This CDR3 spans 17 amino acids. Germline loops: CDR1 SSHAT, CDR2 FNYEAQ (reference sequence). Trimming shortened V by 2 bases and J by 7 bases, and 20 bases separated the two germline ends.

V usage is TRBV5-4 and J usage is TRBJ2-1, with 14 bases identical to TRBD2. Unmatched junction bases numbered 9, after V lost 0 bases and J lost 10 bases. This CDR3 contains 17 residues. CDR1 SGHNT and CDR2 YYREEE come from the germline V gene (reference sequence). The CDR3 DNA reads as TGTGCCAGCAGCTTGGGGCGTGGACTAGCGGGGGGCAGGGAGCAGTTCTTC. As protein: CASSLGRGLAGGREQFF.

This clone was detected many times. The chain employs TRBV2 and TRBJ1-5; D gene ambiguous. This CDR3 contains 14 residues. Trimming stripped 4 bases from V and 0 bases from J, with 7 bases between. Germline V gives CDR1 SNHLY, CDR2 FYNNEI. In DNA form, the CDR3 reads TGTGCCAGCAGTGGCCACTATAGCAATCAGCCCCAGCATTTT. Translating it yields CASSGHYSNQPQHF.

Ten or more counts support this clone. The rearrangement uses TRBV20-1 and TRBJ1-3, with 8 bases aligning to TRBD1. V lost 5 bases and J lost 4; bases outside the gene matches: 4. This CDR3 spans 13 amino acids. Germline assignment: CDR1 DFQATT and CDR2 SNEGSKA (reference sequence). The DNA of the CDR3 is TGCAGTGCTTCACAGGGGGTCGGAAACACCATATATTTT. Its protein product is CSASQGVGNTIYF.

In this sample, this clone turned up many times. V usage is TRBV27 and J usage is TRBJ2-7, with TRBD1 matching over 7 bases. V lost 0 bases and J lost 0; bases outside the gene matches: 2. The CDR3 runs 15 residues. The germline CDR1 and CDR2 sequences are MNHEY and SMNVEV (reference sequence). The DNA of the CDR3 is TGTGCCAGCAGTTTATCTACAGGGGCCTCCTACGAGCAGTACTTC. This sequence encodes CASSLSTGASYEQYF.

This clone was seen repeatedly, ten times or more. The chain recombines TRBV28 with TRBJ1-6; maybe TRBD1 (6 bases). The CDR3 extends over 13 amino acids. V lost 9 bases, J lost 9 bases, and 15 bases lay in between. Germline values: CDR1 MDHEN, CDR2 SYDVKM. The CDR3 DNA reads as TGTGCCAGTAGGGGGAACATGGGTTCACCCCTCCACTTT. As protein: CASRGNMGSPLHF.

Ten or more counts support this clone. The rearrangement uses TRBV19 and TRBJ1-5; D gene uncertain. The CDR3 contains 15 residues. The germline gives CDR1 LNHDA, CDR2 SQIVND (reference sequence). The V end was cut by 5 bases, the J end by 1 base, with 12 bases between. The CDR3 loop is CASSPLATSNQPQHF. The CDR3 DNA is TGTGCCAGTAGTCCACTGGCTACAAGCAATCAGCCCCAGCATTTT.

This clone is medium-sized by share. The rearrangement joins TRBV19 to TRBJ2-7; 9 bases are a match to TRBD2. The ends lost 6 bases at V and 12 bases at J; junction bases unmatched: 6. Germline-derived CDR1 and CDR2 are LNHDA and SQIVND (reference sequence). The CDR3 loop spans 11 amino acids. CDR3 region: CASSPGTSLYF. Written as DNA, the CDR3 is TGTGCCAGTAGCCCGGGGACTAGCCTGTACTTC. Drawing the rest from reference TRBV19 and TRBJ2-7, the complete variable domain is DGGITQSPKYLFRKEGQNVTLSCEQNLNHDAMYWYRQDPGQGLRLIYYSQIVNDFQKGDIAEGYSVSREKKESFPLTVTSAQKNPTAFYLCASSPGTSLYFGPGTRLTVT.

This chain joins TRBV5-5 and TRBJ2-1; D gene unclear. This CDR3 region has 15 residues. Trimming cost V 7 bases and J 9 bases, with 23 bases left between them. Germline V lookup: CDR1 SGHKS, CDR2 YYEKEE (reference sequence). The DNA for the CDR3 is TGTGCCAGCTACGGACCGCCGCAATCCTTCACTGAGCAGTTCTTC. This translates into CASYGPPQSFTEQFF.

In its sample, this clone is medium-sized (0.01 to 0.1%). The genes are TRBV7-2 and TRBJ2-1; no definite D call. This CDR3 contains 11 residues. Deletions cut 2 bases from V and 7 bases from J, with 3 bases between. The germline gives CDR1 SGHTA, CDR2 FQGNSA. DNA of the CDR3: TGTGCCAGCAGCTTATTTAATGAGCAGTTCTTC. This codes for CASSLFNEQFF.

This clone was found a few times. The junction differs from germline at one of its ends, possibly a read error. The chain recombines TRBV18 with TRBJ1-1, with D perhaps matching TRBD1 (6 bases). Looked up from germline, CDR1 is KGHSH and CDR2 is LQKENI. The CDR3 runs 13 residues. The CDR3 loop reads CANSEQGDTEAFF. The DNA for the CDR3 is TGTGCCAACTCAGAACAGGGAGACACTGAAGCTTTCTTT.

This clone occurred many times. V is TRBV7-9 and J is TRBJ1-5, with D unresolved. In germline, CDR1 is SEHNR, CDR2 FQNEAQ (reference sequence). V gave up 1 base and J gave up 5 bases, with 6 bases separating them. The length of the CDR3 is 13 residues. Here the CDR3 DNA reads TGTGCCAGCAGCTTAGAGGCCCATCAGCCCCAGCATTTT. As protein: CASSLEAHQPQHF.